Reported below is one TCR beta chain. The entry originates in a study of blood T cell repertoires in COVID-19. Sequencing used immunoSEQ multiplex PCR; TCRdb keeps in-frame clones, though not all of them. Here the sample spans tens of thousands of clones, 75% to 90% being singletons. The sequenced sample consisted of peripheral blood. The sequence was collected from a man aged 60 to 69 with active COVID-19.

CDR3 nucleotides: TGTGCCAGCAGTTCACAGGGGCTAGCTAATGAAAAACTGTTTTTT. As protein: CASSSQGLANEKLFF. The chain joins TRBV19 to TRBJ1-4; 7 bases are a match to TRBD1. Germline CDR1 and CDR2: LNHDA and SQIVND (reference sequence). The junction had 10 bases not matched to a gene; V was cut back by 9 bases and J by 3 bases. CDR3 size: 15 residues.